These T cell receptor beta chains were read from a single sample in a study of identical twins. TCRdb independently ran MiXCR on the 5' RACE reads; one entry per CDR3 protein. The repertoire consists of 200,000 to 250,000 distinct CDR3 sequences, with 5% to 7% occurring once and the leading ten covering more than 12%. This same sample was also part of a study on T cells expressing NK-cell markers.

Sequencing was done on a sample of CD8+ T cells sorted from blood. These receptor sequences come from a woman younger than 35 in good health. Both conserved end residues are part of each CDR3. A D gene is named only where the DNA matches it firmly. Only part of the rows carry a size: once, few, many, or a class if the clone is expanded.

few	TRBV9	TRBJ1-1	-	TGTGCCAGCAGCGTAGGTCCGATCAGCACTGAAGCTTTCTTT	CASSVGPISTEAFF
-	TRBV6-5	TRBJ2-2	-	TGTGCCAGCAGTTATATGCGCATAGCCCACACCGGGGAGCTGTTTTTT	CASSYMRIAHTGELFF
-	TRBV4-2	TRBJ2-3	-	TGTGCCAGCAGCCAAGACGGAGATACGCAGTATTTT	CASSQDGDTQYF
-	TRBV20-1	TRBJ1-1	-	TGCAGTGCTCGGGCGGGCAGGGAAGCTTTCTTT	CSARAGREAFF
few	TRBV9	TRBJ1-5	-	TGTGCCAGCAGCGTAGCTAGCAATCAGCCCCAGCATTTT	CASSVASNQPQHF
-	TRBV4-1	TRBJ1-1	-	TGCGCCAGCAGCCAATATGAAGTCAAGAACACTGAAGCTTTCTTT	CASSQYEVKNTEAFF
many	TRBV6-1	TRBJ2-1	-	TGTGCCAGCAGGAGTCAGGGGGGCTCCTACAATGAGCAGTTCTTC	CASRSQGGSYNEQFF
-	TRBV9	TRBJ1-5	-	TGTGCCAGCAGCCCCGGGACCAATAGCAATCAGCCCCAGCATTTT	CASSPGTNSNQPQHF
-	TRBV27	TRBJ2-3	TRBD2	TGTGCCAGCAGTTTAGCGGGAGATGGCACAGATACGCAGTATTTT	CASSLAGDGTDTQYF
many	TRBV20-1	TRBJ2-3	-	TGCAGTGCTAGAGAGGAGTTGGAGATGGGACGGGGATTGCCAGATACGCAGTATTTT	CSAREELEMGRGLPDTQYF
few	TRBV11-2	TRBJ2-6	-	TGTGCCAGCAGCTTAGGGGACGGGCTTGCGGCTTTC	CASSLGDGLAAF
many	TRBV12-3/TRBV12-4	TRBJ1-5	-	TGTGCCAGCAGCCAGACAGGAGTTAGCAATCAGCCCCAGCATTTT	CASSQTGVSNQPQHF
many	TRBV27	TRBJ2-2	-	TGTGCCAGCAGTTTAGGCCCAGGGTCCACCGGGGAGCTGTTTTTT	CASSLGPGSTGELFF
few	TRBV12-3/TRBV12-4	TRBJ2-1	TRBD2	TGTGCCACGGCGGGAGCGAATGAGCAGTTCTTC	CATAGANEQFF
-	TRBV10-3	TRBJ2-6	-	TGTGCCATCAGTGAGTCTGAAGCTACTGGGGCCAACGTCCTGACTTTC	CAISESEATGANVLTF
-	TRBV7-9	TRBJ2-7	-	TGTGCCAGCAGCATCCTCTCCGGGGCTTACGAGCAGTACTTC	CASSILSGAYEQYF
-	TRBV7-9	TRBJ1-5	-	TGTGCCAGCAGCTTACCCGATAGCAATCAGCCCCAGCATTTT	CASSLPDSNQPQHF
many	TRBV29-1	TRBJ2-7	-	TGCAGCGTTGAAGAGCCCGCGACAGGTCTTACCGGCGAGCAGTACTTC	CSVEEPATGLTGEQYF
many	TRBV2	TRBJ2-7	-	TGTGCCAGCGACGAGCAGTACTTC	CASDEQYF
many	TRBV12-3/TRBV12-4	TRBJ2-5	TRBD1	TGTGCCAGCAGTTCCCCTGGACAGGATGGGGCAGAGACCCAGTACTTC	CASSSPGQDGAETQYF
-	TRBV9	TRBJ1-1	-	TGTGCCAGCAGCGCCGGACAGAACACTGAAGCTTTCTTT	CASSAGQNTEAFF
many	TRBV15	TRBJ2-1	TRBD1	TGTGCCACCAGCGGGGACAGTAATAACAATGAGCAGTTCTTC	CATSGDSNNNEQFF
many	TRBV12-3/TRBV12-4	TRBJ2-5	TRBD1	TGTGCCAGCAGGCTCTCCTCGGGACAGCAAGAGACCCAGTACTTC	CASRLSSGQQETQYF
many	TRBV13	TRBJ2-1	-	TGTGCCAGCAGGGGGCAGGGGACGAATGAGCAGTTCTTC	CASRGQGTNEQFF
few	TRBV9	TRBJ2-3	-	TGTGCCAGCAGCGTAGGAGGTGGGGGGCCCACAGATACGCAGTATTTT	CASSVGGGGPTDTQYF
many	TRBV12-3/TRBV12-4	TRBJ2-7	TRBD2	TGTGCCAGCAGTTCAGGGACTAGCGGGAGGGCCCAGCAGTACTTC	CASSSGTSGRAQQYF
few	TRBV5-1	TRBJ2-3	-	TGCGCCAGCAGCGCTCTTCTCCCCACAGATACGCAGTATTTT	CASSALLPTDTQYF
-	TRBV7-7	TRBJ2-2	TRBD2	TGTGCCAGCAGCCCCTGGACTAGCGGGAGGATTTTTGCCGGGGAGCTGTTTTTT	CASSPWTSGRIFAGELFF
-	TRBV7-3	TRBJ2-5	-	TGTGCCAGCAGCTTAGGGGGGGCCGTCGAGGAGACCCAGTACTTC	CASSLGGAVEETQYF
-	TRBV7-9	TRBJ1-1	TRBD1	TGTGCCAGCAGCCTTACAGGGGGAGTGAACACTGAAGCTTTCTTT	CASSLTGGVNTEAFF
-	TRBV14	TRBJ1-2	-	TGTGCCAGCAGCCATGCCGACCACCCCGATGGCTACACCTTC	CASSHADHPDGYTF
-	TRBV4-2	TRBJ2-2	-	TGTGCCAGCAGCCCGCGACTAACGGAAAGGGCCGGGGAGCTGTTTTTT	CASSPRLTERAGELFF
-	TRBV27	TRBJ2-5	TRBD2	TGTGCCAGCAGGCGGGCGGGGGGGCAGGAGACCCAGTACTTC	CASRRAGGQETQYF
-	TRBV7-6	TRBJ2-1	-	TGTGCCAGCAGCTTGGCACTAGAGGCCTTCTCCTACAATGAGCAGTTCTTC	CASSLALEAFSYNEQFF
-	TRBV12-3/TRBV12-4	TRBJ2-7	-	TGTGCCAGCAGTTTAGGAGGGTGGGAGCAGTACTTC	CASSLGGWEQYF
-	TRBV6-1	TRBJ2-7	TRBD2	TGTGCCAGCAGCCCCGGCCTCGGGGGGGGAACCTACGAGCAGTACTTC	CASSPGLGGGTYEQYF
-	TRBV10-2	TRBJ1-2	-	TGCGCCAGCAGTGAGTCGACGCTCGGCTATGGCTACACCTTC	CASSESTLGYGYTF
-	TRBV5-5	TRBJ2-2	TRBD2	TGTGCCAGCAGCCCCTCGAGACTAGCGGGAAACGGGGAGCTGTTTTTT	CASSPSRLAGNGELFF
-	TRBV7-8	TRBJ2-1	-	TGTGCCAGCAGCCGTGAAAGGGGGGCCTACAATGAGCAGTTCTTC	CASSRERGAYNEQFF
few	TRBV15	TRBJ2-5	-	TGTGCCACAAATCCGGGACCACAAGAGACCCAGTACTTC	CATNPGPQETQYF
many	TRBV5-1	TRBJ2-7	TRBD1	TGCGCCAGCAGCTTGGGGCCAGGGGGTAGCTACGAGCAGTACTTC	CASSLGPGGSYEQYF
-	TRBV11-2	TRBJ1-1	-	TGTGCCAGCAGCTCCTTGAGCCTTCGGTGGAAAGCTTTCTTT	CASSSLSLRWKAFF
-	TRBV7-6	TRBJ2-5	TRBD1	TGTGCCAGCAGCTTGGCTTACAGGGGCCAAGAGACCCAGTACTTC	CASSLAYRGQETQYF